Sequencing of this T cell receptor beta chain was carried out in a study of blood T cell repertoires in COVID-19. As for the study in general: Some COVID-19 samples were acute and others convalescent; all came from the United States, Italy and Spain. The analysed material was cDNA or gDNA that came from T cells, B-cell-depleted T cells, or PBMCs.

This clone has more than one count but fewer than ten. V lost 5 bases and J lost 10, with 9 bases in between. The CDR3 is 12 amino acids. Germline lookup yields CDR1 SEHNR and CDR2 FQNEAQ (reference sequence). The authors' processing: How many nucleated cells were present was estimated from reference gene primer amplification. TCRdb's copy holds only in-frame clones and misses some; the assay was immunoSEQ multiplex PCR. V and J calls and clone size are as listed in that table; D and trimming were resolved from the DNA. Counted here are over 250,000 clones, approximately 86% occurring once; the ten biggest clones make up 13%. Patients at the Seattle site were enrolled during active infection and followed longitudinally.

The V call is TRBV7-9, the J call TRBJ1-6; D remains unclear. This clonotype was obtained from a woman aged 70-85 years with COVID-19, enrolled during active disease. The source material was peripheral blood. CDR3: CASSQAESPLHF. The CDR3 DNA is TGTGCCAGCAGCCAAGCGGAATCACCCCTCCACTTT.